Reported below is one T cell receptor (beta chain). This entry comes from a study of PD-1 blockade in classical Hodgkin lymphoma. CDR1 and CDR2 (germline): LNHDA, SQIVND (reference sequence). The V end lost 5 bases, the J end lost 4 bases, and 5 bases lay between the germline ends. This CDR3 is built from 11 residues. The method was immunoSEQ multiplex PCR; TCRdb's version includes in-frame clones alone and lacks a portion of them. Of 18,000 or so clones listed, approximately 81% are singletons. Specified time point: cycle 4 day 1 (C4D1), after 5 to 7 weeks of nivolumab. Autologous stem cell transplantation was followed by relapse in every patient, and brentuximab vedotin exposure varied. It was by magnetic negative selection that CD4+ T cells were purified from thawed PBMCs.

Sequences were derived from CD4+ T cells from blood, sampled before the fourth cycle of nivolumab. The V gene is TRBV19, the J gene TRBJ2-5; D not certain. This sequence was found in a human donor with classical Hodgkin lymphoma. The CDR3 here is CASSFGETQYF. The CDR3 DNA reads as TGTGCCAGTAGTTTCGGAGAGACCCAGTACTTC. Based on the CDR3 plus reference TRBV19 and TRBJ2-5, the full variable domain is DGGITQSPKYLFRKEGQNVTLSCEQNLNHDAMYWYRQDPGQGLRLIYYSQIVNDFQKGDIAEGYSVSREKKESFPLTVTSAQKNPTAFYLCASSFGETQYFGPGTRLLVL.